These 5 T cell receptor beta chains came from one sample sequenced in a study of molecular identifiers for immune sequencing clone quantification. TCRdb passed the PCR reads through MiXCR, listing each CDR3 protein once. The table shows some 580,000 distinct CDR3 sequences, with over 25% occurring only once. Sample: naive CD8+ T cells from blood, with Jurkat cell RNA spiked in. As to subset: FACS-sorted CD8+CD4-CCR7+CD45RA+ naive T cells. These receptor sequences come from a human donor in good health. Some libraries in this study had Jurkat cell RNA spiked in.

At least ten counts were recorded for this clonotype. The chain has TRBV20-1 and TRBJ2-7; a weak D match, TRBD2 (6 bases). CDR1 and CDR2 from the germline V gene are DFQATT and SNEGSKA (reference sequence). V lost 6 bases, J lost 1 base, and 13 bases lay in between. This CDR3 region has 13 residues. CDR3 loop: CSAKGLQSYEQYF. The CDR3 coding sequence is TGCAGTGCCAAGGGACTGCAATCCTACGAGCAGTACTTC.

The chain links TRBV12-3 or TRBV12-4 to TRBJ1-2, with D hard to call. Trimming took 2 bases from V and 6 from J, leaving 10 bases between them. There are 13 residues in the CDR3. The CDR3 spells CASSLSTVDGYTF. The CDR3 DNA is TGTGCCAGCAGTTTATCGACGGTGGATGGCTACACCTTC.

Only a few counts were recorded for this clonotype. A much more abundant neighbour one base away suggests this may be a read error. This chain joins TRBV20-1 and TRBJ1-5; D uncertain. The CDR3 is made up of 15 amino acids. Germline V gene data show CDR1 as DFQATT and CDR2 as SNEGSKA (reference sequence). Between the trimmed V and J ends, which lost 1 base and 2 bases, there was a span of 12 bases. The CDR3 region has the DNA TGCAGTGCTAGAGCGGAGGAAGGAGGCAATCAGCCCCAGCATTTT. Protein product: CSARAEEGGNQPQHF.

This clonotype was observed at least ten times. The chain has TRBV5-4 and TRBJ2-7; no definite D call. Trimming stripped 0 bases from V and 2 bases from J, with 9 bases between. Germline CDR1 SGHNT, CDR2 YYREEE (reference sequence). This CDR3 comprises 14 residues. CDR3 amino acids: CASSLGTAPYEQYF. Written as DNA, the CDR3 is TGTGCCAGCAGCTTGGGGACGGCGCCCTACGAGCAGTACTTC.

Worth noting for this clonotype: A much larger clone differs from this one at a single base, so this may be a read error. This chain uses TRBV7-2 with TRBJ1-1; perhaps TRBD1 as D (6 bases). Trimming left V 4 bases short and J 7 bases short, with 19 bases between. Germline CDR1 and CDR2: SGHTA and FQGNSA. CDR3 length equals 15 residues. The CDR3 reads CASSSGVSGCSEAFF. The CDR3 bases are TGTGCCAGCAGCTCAGGGGTTTCAGGGTGTAGTGAAGCTTTCTTT.